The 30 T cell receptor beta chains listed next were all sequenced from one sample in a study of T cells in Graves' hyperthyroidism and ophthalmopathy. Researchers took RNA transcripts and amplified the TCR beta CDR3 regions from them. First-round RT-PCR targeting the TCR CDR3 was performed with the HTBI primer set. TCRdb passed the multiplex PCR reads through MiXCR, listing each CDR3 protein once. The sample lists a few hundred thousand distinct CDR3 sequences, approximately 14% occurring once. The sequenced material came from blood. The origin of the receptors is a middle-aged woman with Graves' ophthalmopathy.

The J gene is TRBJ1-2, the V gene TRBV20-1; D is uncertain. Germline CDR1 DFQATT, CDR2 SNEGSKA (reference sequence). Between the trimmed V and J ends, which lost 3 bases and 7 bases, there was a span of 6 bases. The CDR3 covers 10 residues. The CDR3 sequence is CSARESGYTF. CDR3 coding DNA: TGCAGTGCTAGGGAATCTGGCTACACCTTC.

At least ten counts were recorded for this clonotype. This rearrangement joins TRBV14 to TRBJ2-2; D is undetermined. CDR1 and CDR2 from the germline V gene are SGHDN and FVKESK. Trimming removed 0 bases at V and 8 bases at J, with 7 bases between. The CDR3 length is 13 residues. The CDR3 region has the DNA TGTGCCAGCAGCCAAGATCTTGGAGGGGAGCTGTTTTTT. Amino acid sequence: CASSQDLGGELFF. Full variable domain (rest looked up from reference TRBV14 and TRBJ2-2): EAGVTQFPSHSVIEKGQTVTLRCDPISGHDNLYWYRRVMGKEIKFLLHFVKESKQDESGMPNNRFLAERTGGTYSTLKVQPAELEDSGVYFCASSQDLGGELFFGEGSRLTVL.

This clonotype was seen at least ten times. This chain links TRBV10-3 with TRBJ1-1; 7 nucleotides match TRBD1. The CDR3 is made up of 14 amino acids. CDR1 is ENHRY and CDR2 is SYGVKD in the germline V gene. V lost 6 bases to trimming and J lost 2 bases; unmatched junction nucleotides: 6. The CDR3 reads CAIRVTGTNTEAFF. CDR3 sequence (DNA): TGTGCCATCAGGGTGACAGGGACCAACACTGAAGCTTTCTTT.

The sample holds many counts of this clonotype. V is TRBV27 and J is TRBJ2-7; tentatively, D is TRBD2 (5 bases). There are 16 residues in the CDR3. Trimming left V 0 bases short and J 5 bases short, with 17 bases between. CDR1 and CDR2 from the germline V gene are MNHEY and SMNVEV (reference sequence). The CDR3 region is CASSLSIITSVDEQYF. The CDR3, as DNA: TGTGCCAGCAGTTTATCGATCATTACTAGTGTCGACGAGCAGTACTTC.

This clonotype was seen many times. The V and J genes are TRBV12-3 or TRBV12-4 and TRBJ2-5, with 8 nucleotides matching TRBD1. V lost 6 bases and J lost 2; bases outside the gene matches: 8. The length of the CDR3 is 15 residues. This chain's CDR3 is CASRHGTGLQETQYF. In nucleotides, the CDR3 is TGTGCCAGCAGGCATGGGACAGGTTTGCAAGAGACCCAGTACTTC.

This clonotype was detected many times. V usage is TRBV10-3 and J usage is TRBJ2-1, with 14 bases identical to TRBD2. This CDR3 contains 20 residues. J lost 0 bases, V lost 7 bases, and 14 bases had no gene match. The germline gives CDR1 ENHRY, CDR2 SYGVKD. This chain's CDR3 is CAITKGLGLAGESSYNEQFF. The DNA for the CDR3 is TGTGCCATCACCAAGGGGTTGGGACTAGCGGGAGAGAGCTCCTACAATGAGCAGTTCTTC.

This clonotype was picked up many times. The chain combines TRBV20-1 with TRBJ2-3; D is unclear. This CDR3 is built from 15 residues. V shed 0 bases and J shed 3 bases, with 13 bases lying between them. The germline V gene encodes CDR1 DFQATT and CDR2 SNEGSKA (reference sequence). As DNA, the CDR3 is TGCAGTGCTAGAGATCGTGTGGTACGGACAGATACGCAGTATTTT. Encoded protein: CSARDRVVRTDTQYF.

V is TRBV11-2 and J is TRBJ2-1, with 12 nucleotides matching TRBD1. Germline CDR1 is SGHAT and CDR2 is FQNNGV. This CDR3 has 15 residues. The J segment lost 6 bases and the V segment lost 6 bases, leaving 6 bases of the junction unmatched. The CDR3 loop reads CASRTGTGGSNEQFF. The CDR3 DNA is TGTGCCAGCAGGACCGGGACAGGGGGCTCCAATGAGCAGTTCTTC.

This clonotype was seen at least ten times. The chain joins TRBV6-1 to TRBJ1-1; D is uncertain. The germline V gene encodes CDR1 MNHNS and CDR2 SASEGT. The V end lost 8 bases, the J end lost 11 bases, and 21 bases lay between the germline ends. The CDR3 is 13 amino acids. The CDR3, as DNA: TGTGCCAGCTACCGTAGGAGCGGAGGTTTGGCTTTCTTT. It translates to CASYRRSGGLAFF.

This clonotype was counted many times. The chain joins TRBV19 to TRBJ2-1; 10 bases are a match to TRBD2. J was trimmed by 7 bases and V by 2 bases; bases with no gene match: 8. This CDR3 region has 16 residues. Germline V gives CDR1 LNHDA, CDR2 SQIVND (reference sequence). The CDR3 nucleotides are TGTGCCAGTAGTATAATTGGACTAGCGGACCGTAATGAGCAGTTCTTC. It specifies CASSIIGLADRNEQFF.

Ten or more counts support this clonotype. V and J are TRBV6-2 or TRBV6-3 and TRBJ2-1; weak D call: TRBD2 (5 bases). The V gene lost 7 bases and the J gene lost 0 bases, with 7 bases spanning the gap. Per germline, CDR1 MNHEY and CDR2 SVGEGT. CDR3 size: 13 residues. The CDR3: CASTRGSYNEQFF. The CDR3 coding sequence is TGTGCCAGCACCCGGGGCTCCTACAATGAGCAGTTCTTC.

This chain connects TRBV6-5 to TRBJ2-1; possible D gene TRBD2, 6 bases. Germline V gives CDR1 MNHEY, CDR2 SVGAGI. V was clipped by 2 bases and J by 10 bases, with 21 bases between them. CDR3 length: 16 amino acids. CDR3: CASSYAPTRSRGEQFF. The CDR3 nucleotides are TGTGCCAGCAGTTACGCGCCGACTAGAAGTAGGGGCGAGCAGTTCTTC.

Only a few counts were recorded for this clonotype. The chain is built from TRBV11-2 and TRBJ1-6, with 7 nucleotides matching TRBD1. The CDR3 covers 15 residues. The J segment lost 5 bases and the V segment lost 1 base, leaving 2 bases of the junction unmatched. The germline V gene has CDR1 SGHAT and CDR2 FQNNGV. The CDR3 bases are TGTGCCAGCAGCTTAGGAGGGACAGATAATTCACCCCTCCACTTT. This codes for CASSLGGTDNSPLHF.

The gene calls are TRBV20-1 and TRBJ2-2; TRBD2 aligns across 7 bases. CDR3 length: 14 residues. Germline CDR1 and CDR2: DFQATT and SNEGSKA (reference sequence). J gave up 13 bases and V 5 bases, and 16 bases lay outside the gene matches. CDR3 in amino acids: CSARLAPQRGGLFF. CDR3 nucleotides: TGCAGTGCTCGACTAGCTCCACAGCGGGGTGGGCTGTTTTTT.

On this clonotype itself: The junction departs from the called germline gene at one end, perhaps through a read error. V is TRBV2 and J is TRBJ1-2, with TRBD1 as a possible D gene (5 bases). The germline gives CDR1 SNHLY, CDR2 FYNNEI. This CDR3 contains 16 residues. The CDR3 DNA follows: TGTGCCGGCAGTGATTTAAACCCGGGGCCCCTTGATGGCTACACCTTC. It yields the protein CAGSDLNPGPLDGYTF.

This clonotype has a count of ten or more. CDR3 bases: TGTGCCATCAGGACCCAGGGGGCCGGGGAGACCCAGTACTTC. It codes for CAIRTQGAGETQYF. The chain combines TRBV10-3 with TRBJ2-5; 8 nucleotides line up with TRBD1. V trimming: 6 bases; J trimming: 5 bases; junction bases outside the gene matches: 8. Germline V gene data show CDR1 as ENHRY and CDR2 as SYGVKD. The CDR3 length is 14 residues.

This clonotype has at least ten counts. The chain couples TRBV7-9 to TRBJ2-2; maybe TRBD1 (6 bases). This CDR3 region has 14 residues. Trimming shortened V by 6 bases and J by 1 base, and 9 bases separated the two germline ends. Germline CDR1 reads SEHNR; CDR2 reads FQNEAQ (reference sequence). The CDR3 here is CASRETGNTGELFF. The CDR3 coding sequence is TGTGCCAGCAGGGAGACAGGGAACACCGGGGAGCTGTTTTTT. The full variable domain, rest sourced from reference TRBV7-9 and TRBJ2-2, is DTGVSQNPRHKITKRGQNVTFRCDPISEHNRLYWYRQTLGQGPEFLTYFQNEAQLEKSRLLSDRFSAERPKGSFSTLEIQRTEQGDSAMYLCASRETGNTGELFFGEGSRLTVL.

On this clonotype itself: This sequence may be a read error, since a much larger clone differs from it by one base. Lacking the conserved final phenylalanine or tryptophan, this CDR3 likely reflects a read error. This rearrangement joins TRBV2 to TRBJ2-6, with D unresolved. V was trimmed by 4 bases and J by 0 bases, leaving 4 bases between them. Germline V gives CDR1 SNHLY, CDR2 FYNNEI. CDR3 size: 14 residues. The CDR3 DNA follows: TGTGCCAGCAGTGCTAGCTCTGGGGCCAACGTCCTGACTTGC. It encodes CASSASSGANVLTC.

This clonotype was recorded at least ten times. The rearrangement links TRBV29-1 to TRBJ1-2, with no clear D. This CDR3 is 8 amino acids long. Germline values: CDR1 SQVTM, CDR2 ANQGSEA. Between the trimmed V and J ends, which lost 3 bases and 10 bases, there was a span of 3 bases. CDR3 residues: CSVDLYTF. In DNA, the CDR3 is TGCAGCGTTGACCTCTACACCTTC.

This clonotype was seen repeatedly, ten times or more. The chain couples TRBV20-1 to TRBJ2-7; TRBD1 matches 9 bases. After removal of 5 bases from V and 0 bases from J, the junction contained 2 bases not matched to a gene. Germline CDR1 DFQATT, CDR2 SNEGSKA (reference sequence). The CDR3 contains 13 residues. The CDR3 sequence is CSADRGDSYEQYF. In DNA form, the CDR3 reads TGCAGTGCTGACAGGGGGGACTCCTACGAGCAGTACTTC.

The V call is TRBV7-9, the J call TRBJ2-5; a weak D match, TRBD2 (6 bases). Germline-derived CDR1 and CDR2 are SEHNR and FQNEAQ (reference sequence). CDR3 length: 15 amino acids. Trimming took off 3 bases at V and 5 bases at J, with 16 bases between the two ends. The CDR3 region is CASSFGFGGAETQYF. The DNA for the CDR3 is TGTGCCAGCAGCTTTGGGTTTGGAGGGGCCGAGACCCAGTACTTC.

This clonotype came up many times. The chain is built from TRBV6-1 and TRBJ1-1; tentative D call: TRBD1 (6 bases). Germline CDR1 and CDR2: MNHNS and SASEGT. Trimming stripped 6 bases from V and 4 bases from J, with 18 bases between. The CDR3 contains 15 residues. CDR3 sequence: CASRRGGGAGTEAFF. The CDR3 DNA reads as TGTGCCAGCAGGAGGGGGGGGGGCGCGGGCACTGAAGCTTTCTTT.

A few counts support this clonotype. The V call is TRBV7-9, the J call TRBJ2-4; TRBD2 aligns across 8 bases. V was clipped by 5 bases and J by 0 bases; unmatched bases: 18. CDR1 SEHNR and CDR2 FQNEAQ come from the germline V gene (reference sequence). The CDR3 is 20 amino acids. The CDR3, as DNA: TGTGCCAGCAGCCCCGGCCCAGCGGGAGATACCCTTCTAGCCAAAAACATTCAGTACTTC. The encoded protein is CASSPGPAGDTLLAKNIQYF.

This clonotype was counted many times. The CDR3 region has the DNA TGTGCCAGCAGTCTACAGAGAAACACTGAAGCTTTCTTT. It codes for CASSLQRNTEAFF. The chain employs TRBV7-2 and TRBJ1-1; no definite D call. The germline gives CDR1 SGHTA, CDR2 FQGNSA. The CDR3 spans 13 residues. V lost 6 bases to trimming and J lost 2 bases, with 10 bases between them.

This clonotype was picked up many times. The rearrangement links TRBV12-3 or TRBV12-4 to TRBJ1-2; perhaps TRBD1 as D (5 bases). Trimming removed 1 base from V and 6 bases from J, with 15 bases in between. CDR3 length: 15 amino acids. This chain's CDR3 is CASSLGGREYNGYTF. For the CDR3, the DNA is TGTGCCAGCAGTTTAGGGGGCAGGGAGTATAATGGCTACACCTTC.

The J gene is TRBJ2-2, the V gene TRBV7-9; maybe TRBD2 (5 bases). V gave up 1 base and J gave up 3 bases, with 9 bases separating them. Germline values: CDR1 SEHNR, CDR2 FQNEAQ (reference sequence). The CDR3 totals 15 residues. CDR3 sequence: CASSLVSGYTGELFF. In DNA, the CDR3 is TGTGCCAGCAGCTTAGTTTCGGGGTACACCGGGGAGCTGTTTTTT.

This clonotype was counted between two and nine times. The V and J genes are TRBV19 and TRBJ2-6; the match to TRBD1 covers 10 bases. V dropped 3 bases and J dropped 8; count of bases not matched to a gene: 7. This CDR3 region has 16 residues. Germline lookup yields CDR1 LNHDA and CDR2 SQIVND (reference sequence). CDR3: CASSMGQGPATNVLTF. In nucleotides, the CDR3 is TGTGCCAGTAGTATGGGACAGGGGCCCGCCACCAACGTCCTGACTTTC.

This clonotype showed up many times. The CDR3 loop is CASSVTSGGPYEQYF. CDR3 DNA sequence: TGTGCCAGCAGCGTCACTAGCGGGGGACCCTACGAGCAGTACTTC. The genes are TRBV3-1 and TRBJ2-7; TRBD2 agrees at 11 bases. CDR1 and CDR2 (germline): LGHDT, YNNKEL (reference sequence). Trimming at V came to 5 bases and at J to 2 bases, leaving 5 bases not matched to a gene. This CDR3 is built from 15 residues.

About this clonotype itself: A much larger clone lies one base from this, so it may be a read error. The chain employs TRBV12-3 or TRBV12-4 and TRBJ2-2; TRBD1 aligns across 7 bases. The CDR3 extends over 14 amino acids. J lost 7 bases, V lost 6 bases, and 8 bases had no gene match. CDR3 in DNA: TGTGCCAGCAGCATCGACAGGGCCGGCGGGGAGCTGTTTTTT. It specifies CASSIDRAGGELFF.

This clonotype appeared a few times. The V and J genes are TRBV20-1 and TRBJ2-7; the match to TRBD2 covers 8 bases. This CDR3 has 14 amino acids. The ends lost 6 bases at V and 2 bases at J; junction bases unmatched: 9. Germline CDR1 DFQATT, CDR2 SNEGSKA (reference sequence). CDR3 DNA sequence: TGCAGTGCCCCCCTAGCGGGTAATACCTACGAGCAGTACTTC. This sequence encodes CSAPLAGNTYEQYF.